The TCR beta chain under discussion was sequenced for a study of blood T cell repertoires in COVID-19. Authors' analysis steps: Amplified reference gene primers provided the basis for estimating nucleated cell counts. Profiling relied on immunoSEQ multiplex PCR, and the TCRdb table lists in-frame clones only, not all of them. V and J calls and clone size are as listed in that table; D and trimming were resolved from the DNA. The table includes nearly 250,000 clones, roughly 86% detected once. Deletions cut 1 base from V and 3 bases from J, with 10 bases between. The CDR3 spans 16 residues. Germline CDR1 is MGHRA and CDR2 is YSYEKL.

The sample comprised peripheral blood. The chain combines TRBV4-1 with TRBJ2-6; D is possibly TRBD1 (6 bases). The receptor's source is a woman aged 55-69 years who had recovered from COVID-19. The CDR3 DNA reads TGCGCCAGCAGCCAAGGACAGGTGCGTGGGGCCAACGTCCTGACTTTC. Protein product: CASSQGQVRGANVLTF.